This T cell receptor (beta chain) was retrieved from a study of OX40 agonist ivuxolimab in advanced cancers. Overall study findings and caveats: Near-lowest levels of clonal expansion characterized partial responders at 0.1-3.0 mg/kg.

Germline CDR1 MNHNY, CDR2 SVGAGI (reference sequence). CDR3 length: 15 amino acids. The ends lost 7 bases at V and 2 bases at J; junction bases unmatched: 7. Comments on this clone: Its cognate antigen is unknown.

Repertoires were generated with immunoSEQ multiplex PCR, while TCRdb's copy carries only in-frame clones and drops some. The table has tens of thousands of clones, roughly nine tenths seen once. The V call is TRBV6-6, the J call TRBJ2-2, with TRBD2 identical over 7 bases. The specimen comprised CD4+ or CD8+ T cells sorted from blood, sampled in a trial of the OX40 agonist ivuxolimab. The clonotype originates from an adult with an advanced solid tumor such as melanoma, head and neck, liver or kidney cancer. CDR3 sequence: CASIVRGSNTGELFF. In nucleotides, the CDR3 is TGTGCCAGCATCGTGCGGGGGTCTAACACCGGGGAGCTGTTTTTT.